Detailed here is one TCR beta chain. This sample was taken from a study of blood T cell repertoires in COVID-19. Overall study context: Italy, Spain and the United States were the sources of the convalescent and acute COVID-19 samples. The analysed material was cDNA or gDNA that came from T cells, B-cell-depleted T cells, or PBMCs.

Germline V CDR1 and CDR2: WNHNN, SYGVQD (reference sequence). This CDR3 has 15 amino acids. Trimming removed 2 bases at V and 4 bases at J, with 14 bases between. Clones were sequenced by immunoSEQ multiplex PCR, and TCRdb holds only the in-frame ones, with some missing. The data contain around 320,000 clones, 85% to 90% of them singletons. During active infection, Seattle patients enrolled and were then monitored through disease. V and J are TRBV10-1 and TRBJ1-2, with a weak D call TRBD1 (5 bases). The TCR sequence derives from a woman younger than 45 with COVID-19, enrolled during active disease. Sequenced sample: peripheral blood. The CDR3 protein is CASSERAQEPYGYTF. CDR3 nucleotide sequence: TGCGCCAGCAGTGAGAGGGCACAGGAACCCTATGGCTACACCTTC.